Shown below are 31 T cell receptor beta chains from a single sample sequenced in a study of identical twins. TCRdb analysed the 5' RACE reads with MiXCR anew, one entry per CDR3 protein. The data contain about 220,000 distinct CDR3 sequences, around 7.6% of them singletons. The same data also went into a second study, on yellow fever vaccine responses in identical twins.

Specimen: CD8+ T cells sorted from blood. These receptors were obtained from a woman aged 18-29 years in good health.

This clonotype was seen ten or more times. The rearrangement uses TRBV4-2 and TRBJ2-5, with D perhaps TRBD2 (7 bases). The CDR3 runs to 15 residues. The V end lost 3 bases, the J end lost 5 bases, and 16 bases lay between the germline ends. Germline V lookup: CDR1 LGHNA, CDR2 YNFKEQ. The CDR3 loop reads CASSQSEGGTETQYF. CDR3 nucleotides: TGTGCCAGCAGCCAGAGCGAGGGGGGGACGGAGACCCAGTACTTC.

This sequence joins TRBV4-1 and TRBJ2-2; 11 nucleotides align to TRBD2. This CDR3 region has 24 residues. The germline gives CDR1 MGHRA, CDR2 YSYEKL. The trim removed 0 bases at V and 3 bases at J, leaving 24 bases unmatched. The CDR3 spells CASSQEPSGLVSVGTSGYTGELFF. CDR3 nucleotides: TGCGCCAGCAGCCAAGAACCTAGCGGGCTGGTTTCTGTGGGGACTAGCGGCTACACCGGGGAGCTGTTTTTT.

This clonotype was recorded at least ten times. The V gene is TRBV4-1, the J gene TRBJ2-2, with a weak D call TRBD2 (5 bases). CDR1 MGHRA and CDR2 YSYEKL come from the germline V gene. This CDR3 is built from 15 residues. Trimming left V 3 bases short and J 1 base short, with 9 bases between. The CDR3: CASSHREGNTGELFF. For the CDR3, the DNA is TGCGCCAGCAGCCACCGGGAAGGGAACACCGGGGAGCTGTTTTTT.

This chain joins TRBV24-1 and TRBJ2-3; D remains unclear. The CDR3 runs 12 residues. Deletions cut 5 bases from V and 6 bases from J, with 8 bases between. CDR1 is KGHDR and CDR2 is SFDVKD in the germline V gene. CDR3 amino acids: CATSALDDTQYF. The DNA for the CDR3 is TGTGCCACCAGTGCCCTTGACGATACGCAGTATTTT.

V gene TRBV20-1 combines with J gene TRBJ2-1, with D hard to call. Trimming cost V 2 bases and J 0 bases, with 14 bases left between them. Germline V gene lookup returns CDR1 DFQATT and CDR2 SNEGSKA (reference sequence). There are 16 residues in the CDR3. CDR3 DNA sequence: TGCAGTGCTAGACCACCTGACCTGACCTCCTACAATGAGCAGTTCTTC. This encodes CSARPPDLTSYNEQFF.

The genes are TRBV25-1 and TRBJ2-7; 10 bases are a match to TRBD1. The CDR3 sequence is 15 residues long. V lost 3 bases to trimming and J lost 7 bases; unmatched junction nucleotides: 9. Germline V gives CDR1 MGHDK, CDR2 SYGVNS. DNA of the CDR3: TGTGCCAGCAGTGATCCGGGACAGGGGACCGAAGAGCAGTACTTC. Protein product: CASSDPGQGTEEQYF.

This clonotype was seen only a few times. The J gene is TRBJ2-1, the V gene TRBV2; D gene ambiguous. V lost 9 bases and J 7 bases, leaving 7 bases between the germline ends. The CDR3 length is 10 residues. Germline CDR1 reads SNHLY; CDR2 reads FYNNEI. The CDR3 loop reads CARTSNEQFF. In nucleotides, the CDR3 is TGTGCCAGAACCTCTAATGAGCAGTTCTTC.

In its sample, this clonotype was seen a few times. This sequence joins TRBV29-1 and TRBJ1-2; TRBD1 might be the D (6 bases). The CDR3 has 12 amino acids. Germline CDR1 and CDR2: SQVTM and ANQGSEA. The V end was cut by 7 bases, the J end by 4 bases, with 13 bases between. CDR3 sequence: CSAEDSSYGYTF. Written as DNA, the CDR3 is TGCAGCGCTGAGGACAGTTCCTATGGCTACACCTTC.

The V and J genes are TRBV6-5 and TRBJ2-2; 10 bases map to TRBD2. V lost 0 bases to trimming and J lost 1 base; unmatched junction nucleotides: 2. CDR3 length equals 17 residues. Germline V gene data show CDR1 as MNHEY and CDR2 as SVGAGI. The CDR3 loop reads CASSYSSGGLNTGELFF. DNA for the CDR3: TGTGCCAGCAGTTACTCTAGCGGGGGGCTGAACACCGGGGAGCTGTTTTTT.

The CDR3 sequence is CSVVLGPFYGYTF. CDR3 DNA: TGCAGCGTTGTTTTGGGACCCTTCTATGGCTACACCTTC. The chain is built from TRBV29-1 and TRBJ1-2, with a weak D call TRBD1 (5 bases). This CDR3 contains 13 residues. Germline V lookup: CDR1 SQVTM, CDR2 ANQGSEA. V was pared by 4 bases and J by 4 bases, with 13 bases between.

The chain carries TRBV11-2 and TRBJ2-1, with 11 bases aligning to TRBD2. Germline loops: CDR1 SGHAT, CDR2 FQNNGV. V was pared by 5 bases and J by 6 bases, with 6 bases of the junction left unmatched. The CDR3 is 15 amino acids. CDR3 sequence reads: CASSTSGSRGNEQFF. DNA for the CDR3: TGTGCCAGCAGCACTAGCGGGAGTAGGGGCAATGAGCAGTTCTTC.

The CDR3 DNA sequence: TGTGCCAGCAGTGAGGGGAAAGGGTATAATTCACCCCTCCACTTT. Its translation: CASSEGKGYNSPLHF. The V gene is TRBV2, the J gene TRBJ1-6; D unclear. V lost 3 bases to trimming and J lost 4 bases, with 10 bases between them. CDR3 length equals 15 residues. Looked up from germline, CDR1 is SNHLY and CDR2 is FYNNEI.

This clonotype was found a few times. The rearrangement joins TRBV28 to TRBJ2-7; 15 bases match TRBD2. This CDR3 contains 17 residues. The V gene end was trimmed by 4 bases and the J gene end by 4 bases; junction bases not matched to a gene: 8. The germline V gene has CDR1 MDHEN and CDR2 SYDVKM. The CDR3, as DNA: TGTGCCAGCAGTTCGGGGACTAGCGGGAGGCAGATGTACGAGCAGTACTTC. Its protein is CASSSGTSGRQMYEQYF.

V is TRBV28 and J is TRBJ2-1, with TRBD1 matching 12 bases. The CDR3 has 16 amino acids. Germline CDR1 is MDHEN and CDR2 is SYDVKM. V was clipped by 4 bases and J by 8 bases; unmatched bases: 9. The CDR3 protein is CASSSPGQGAQHEQFF. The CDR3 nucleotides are TGTGCCAGCAGTTCGCCGGGACAGGGGGCTCAGCATGAGCAGTTCTTC.

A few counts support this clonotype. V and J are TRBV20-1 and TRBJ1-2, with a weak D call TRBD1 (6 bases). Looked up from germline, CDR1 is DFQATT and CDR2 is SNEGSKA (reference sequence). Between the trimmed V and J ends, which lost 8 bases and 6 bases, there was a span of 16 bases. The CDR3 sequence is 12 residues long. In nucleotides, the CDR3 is TGCAGTATCTTTCAGGGACACGATGGCTACACCTTC. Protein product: CSIFQGHDGYTF.

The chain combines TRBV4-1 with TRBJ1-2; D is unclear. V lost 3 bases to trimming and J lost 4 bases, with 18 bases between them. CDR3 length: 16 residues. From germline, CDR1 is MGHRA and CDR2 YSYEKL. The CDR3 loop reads CASSHDDMGLGYGYTF. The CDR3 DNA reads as TGCGCCAGCAGCCATGACGACATGGGGTTAGGCTATGGCTACACCTTC.

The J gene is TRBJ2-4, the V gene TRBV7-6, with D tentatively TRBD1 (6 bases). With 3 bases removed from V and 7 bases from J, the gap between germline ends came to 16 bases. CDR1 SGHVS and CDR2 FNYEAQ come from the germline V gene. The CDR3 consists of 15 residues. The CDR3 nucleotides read TGTGCCAGCAGCTTCGGTCCAGGGGCAAACAACATTCAGTACTTC. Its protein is CASSFGPGANNIQYF. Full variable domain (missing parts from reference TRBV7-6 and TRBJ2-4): GAGVSQSPRYKVTKRGQDVALRCDPISGHVSLYWYRQALGQGPEFLTYFNYEAQQDKSGLPNDRFSAERPEGSISTLTIQRTEQRDSAMYRCASSFGPGANNIQYFGAGTRLSVL.

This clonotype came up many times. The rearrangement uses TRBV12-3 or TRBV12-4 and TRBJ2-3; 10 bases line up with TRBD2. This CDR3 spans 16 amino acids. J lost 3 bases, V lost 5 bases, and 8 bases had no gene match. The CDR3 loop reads CASSHQRGGPTDTQYF. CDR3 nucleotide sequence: TGTGCCAGCAGTCATCAGCGGGGGGGCCCTACAGATACGCAGTATTTT.

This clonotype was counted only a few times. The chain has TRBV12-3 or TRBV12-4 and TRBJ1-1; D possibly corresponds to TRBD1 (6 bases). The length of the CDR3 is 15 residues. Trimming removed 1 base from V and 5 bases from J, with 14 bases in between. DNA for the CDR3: TGTGCCAGCAGTTTAGATGTAGGGGGGAATACTGAAGCTTTCTTT. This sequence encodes CASSLDVGGNTEAFF.

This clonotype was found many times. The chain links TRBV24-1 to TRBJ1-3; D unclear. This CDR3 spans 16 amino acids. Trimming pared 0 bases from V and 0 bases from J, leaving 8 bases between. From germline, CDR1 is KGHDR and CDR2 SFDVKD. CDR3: CATSDLVSRSGNTIYF. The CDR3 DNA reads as TGTGCCACCAGTGATTTGGTATCCCGCTCTGGAAACACCATATATTTT.

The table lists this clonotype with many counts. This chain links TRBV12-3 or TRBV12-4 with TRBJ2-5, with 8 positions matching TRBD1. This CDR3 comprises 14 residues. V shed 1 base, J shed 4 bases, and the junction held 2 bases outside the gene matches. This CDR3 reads CASSLGTGIETQYF. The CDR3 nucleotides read TGTGCCAGCAGTTTAGGGACAGGGATAGAGACCCAGTACTTC.

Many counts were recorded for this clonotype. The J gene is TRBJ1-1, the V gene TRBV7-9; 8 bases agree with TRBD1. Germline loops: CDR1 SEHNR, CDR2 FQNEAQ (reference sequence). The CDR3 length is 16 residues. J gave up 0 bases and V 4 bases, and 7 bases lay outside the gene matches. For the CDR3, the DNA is TGTGCCAGCAGCTCGACAGGGGACTCTCTGAACACTGAAGCTTTCTTT. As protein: CASSSTGDSLNTEAFF. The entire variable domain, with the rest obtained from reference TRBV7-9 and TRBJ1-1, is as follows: DTGVSQNPRHKITKRGQNVTFRCDPISEHNRLYWYRQTLGQGPEFLTYFQNEAQLEKSRLLSDRFSAERPKGSFSTLEIQRTEQGDSAMYLCASSSTGDSLNTEAFFGQGTRLTVV.

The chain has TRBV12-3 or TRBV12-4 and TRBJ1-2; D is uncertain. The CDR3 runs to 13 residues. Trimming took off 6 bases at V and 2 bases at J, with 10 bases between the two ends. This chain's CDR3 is CASSMTGNYGYTF. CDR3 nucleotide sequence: TGTGCCAGCAGCATGACTGGGAACTATGGCTACACCTTC.

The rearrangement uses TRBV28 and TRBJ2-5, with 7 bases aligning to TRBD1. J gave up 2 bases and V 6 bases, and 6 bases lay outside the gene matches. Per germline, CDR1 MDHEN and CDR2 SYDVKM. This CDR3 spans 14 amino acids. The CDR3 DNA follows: TGTGCCAGCAGCACAGGACAGGAGCAAGAGACCCAGTACTTC. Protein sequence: CASSTGQEQETQYF.

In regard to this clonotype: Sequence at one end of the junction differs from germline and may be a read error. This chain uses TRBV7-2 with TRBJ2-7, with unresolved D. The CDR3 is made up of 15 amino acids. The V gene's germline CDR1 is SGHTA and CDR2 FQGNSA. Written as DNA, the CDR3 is TGTGTCAGCAGCAACTGGGCCTCAACTTCCTACGAGCAGTACTTC. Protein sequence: CVSSNWASTSYEQYF.

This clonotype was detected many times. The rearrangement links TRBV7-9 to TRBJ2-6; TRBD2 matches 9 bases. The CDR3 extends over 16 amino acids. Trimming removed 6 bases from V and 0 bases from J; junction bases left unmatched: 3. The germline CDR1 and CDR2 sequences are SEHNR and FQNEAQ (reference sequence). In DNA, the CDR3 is TGTGCCAGCAGGACTAGCGGAGGCTCTGGGGCCAACGTCCTGACTTTC. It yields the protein CASRTSGGSGANVLTF.

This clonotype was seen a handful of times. The CDR3 protein is CASSQATSYEQYV. CDR3 DNA: TGCGCCAGCAGCCAAGCGACGTCGTACGAGCAGTACGTC. The chain employs TRBV4-1 and TRBJ2-7, with unresolved D. The CDR3 loop spans 13 amino acids. Per germline, CDR1 MGHRA and CDR2 YSYEKL. The V end was cut by 1 base, the J end by 4 bases, with 8 bases between.

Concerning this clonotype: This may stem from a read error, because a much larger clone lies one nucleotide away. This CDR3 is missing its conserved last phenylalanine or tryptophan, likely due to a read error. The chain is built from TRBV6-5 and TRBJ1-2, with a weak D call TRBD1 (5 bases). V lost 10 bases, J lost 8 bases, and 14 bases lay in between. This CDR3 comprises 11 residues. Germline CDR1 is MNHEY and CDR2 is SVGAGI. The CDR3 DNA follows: TGTGCCATCCGAGGGGTGTCCGGCTACACCTAC. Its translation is CAIRGVSGYTY.

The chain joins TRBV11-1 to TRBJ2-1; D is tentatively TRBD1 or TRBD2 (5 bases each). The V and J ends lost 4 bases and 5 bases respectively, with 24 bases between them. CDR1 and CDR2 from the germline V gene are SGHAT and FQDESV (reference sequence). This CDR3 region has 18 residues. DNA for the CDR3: TGTGCCAGCAGCTACCCGGGACGCGGGCGGCATTTTAACAATGAGCAGTTCTTC. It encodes CASSYPGRGRHFNNEQFF. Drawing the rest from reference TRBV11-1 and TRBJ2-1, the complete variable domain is EAEVAQSPRYKITEKSQAVAFWCDPISGHATLYWYRQILGQGPELLVQFQDESVVDDSQLPKDRFSAERLKGVDSTLKIQPAELGDSAMYLCASSYPGRGRHFNNEQFFGPGTRLTVL.

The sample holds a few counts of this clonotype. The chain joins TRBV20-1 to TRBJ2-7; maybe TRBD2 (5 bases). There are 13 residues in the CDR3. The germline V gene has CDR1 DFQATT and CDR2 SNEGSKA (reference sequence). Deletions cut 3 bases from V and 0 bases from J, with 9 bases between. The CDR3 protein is CSARRAYSYEQYF. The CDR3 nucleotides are TGCAGTGCTAGGCGGGCCTACTCCTACGAGCAGTACTTC.

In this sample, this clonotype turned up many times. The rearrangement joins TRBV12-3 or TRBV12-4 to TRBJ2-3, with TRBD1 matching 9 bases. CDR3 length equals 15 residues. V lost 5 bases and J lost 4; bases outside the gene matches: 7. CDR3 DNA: TGTGCCAGCAGTCCCCGACGACAGGGGGCAGATACGCAGTATTTT. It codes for CASSPRRQGADTQYF.